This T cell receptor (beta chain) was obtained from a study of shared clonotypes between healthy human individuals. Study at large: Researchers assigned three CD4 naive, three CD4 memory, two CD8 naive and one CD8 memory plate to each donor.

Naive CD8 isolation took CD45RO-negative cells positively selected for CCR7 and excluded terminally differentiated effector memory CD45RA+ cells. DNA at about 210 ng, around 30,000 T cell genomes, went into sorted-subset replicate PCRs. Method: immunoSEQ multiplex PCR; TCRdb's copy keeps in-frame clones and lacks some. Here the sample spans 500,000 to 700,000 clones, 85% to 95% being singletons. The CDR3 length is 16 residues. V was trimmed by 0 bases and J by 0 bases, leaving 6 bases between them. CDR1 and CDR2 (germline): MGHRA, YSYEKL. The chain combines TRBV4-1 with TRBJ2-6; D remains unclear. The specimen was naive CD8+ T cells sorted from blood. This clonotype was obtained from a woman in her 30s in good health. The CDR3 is CASSQDRSSGANVLTF. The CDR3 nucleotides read TGCGCCAGCAGCCAAGATAGAAGCTCTGGGGCCAACGTCCTGACTTTC.